This T cell receptor beta chain was sequenced in a study of PD-1 blockade in classical Hodgkin lymphoma. Study-level results: A reduction in baseline TCR diversity was reportedly seen in newly diagnosed patients relative to healthy donors.

Assay: immunoSEQ multiplex PCR; the TCRdb copy retains only in-frame clones and omits some. The profile shows tens of thousands of clones, about four fifths of them singletons. As regards this clone: As yet, its antigen is unknown.

The length of the CDR3 is 16 residues. V lost 4 bases and J 3 bases, leaving 15 bases between the germline ends. Per the germline V gene, CDR1 is SGHTA and CDR2 is FQGTGA. All patients experienced relapse after autologous stem cell transplantation, and brentuximab vedotin exposure was variable. Here the sequenced sample was peripheral blood mononuclear cells (PBMCs), taken before the second cycle of nivolumab. The clonotype comes from a human donor with classical Hodgkin lymphoma. The rearrangement uses TRBV7-3 and TRBJ2-2, with TRBD1 as a possible D gene (7 bases). The CDR3 protein is CASSSSRRGHTGELFF. CDR3 sequence (DNA): TGTGCCAGCAGCTCCTCGCGGAGGGGGCACACCGGGGAGCTGTTTTTT.